Below are 20 T cell receptor beta chains sequenced from a single sample in a study of cytomegalovirus exposure and HLA in healthy donors. Libraries were prepared by immunoSEQ multiplex PCR; TCRdb keeps only in-frame clonotypes and omits some of them. The profile covers about 56,000 clones, with over 85% appearing a single time and over 0.95% taken by the ten largest. Sequencing input: PBMCs. The receptors derive from a man between 18 and 35 years old in good health and CMV-seronegative.

This chain joins TRBV5-5 and TRBJ2-7; 8 bases align to TRBD1. Germline-derived CDR1 and CDR2 are SGHKS and YYEKEE (reference sequence). V was clipped by 3 bases and J by 1 base; unmatched bases: 3. The CDR3 is 14 residues long. The CDR3 loop reads CASSWTGQSYEQYF. The CDR3, as DNA: TGTGCCAGCAGCTGGACAGGGCAGTCCTACGAGCAGTACTTC.

The chain employs TRBV6-1 and TRBJ1-1; 7 nucleotides align to TRBD1. CDR1 MNHNS and CDR2 SASEGT come from the germline V gene. J was trimmed by 1 base and V by 5 bases; bases with no gene match: 4. CDR3 length: 14 amino acids. The CDR3 DNA follows: TGTGCCAGCAGTCCGCAGGGGGGGAACACTGAAGCTTTCTTT. As protein: CASSPQGGNTEAFF.

The chain uses TRBV28 and TRBJ2-3; 7 nucleotides match TRBD2. After removal of 6 bases from V and 0 bases from J, the junction contained 6 bases not matched to a gene. Per the germline V gene, CDR1 is MDHEN and CDR2 is SYDVKM. The CDR3 totals 15 residues. CDR3 region: CASRHPSGSTDTQYF. The CDR3 coding sequence is TGTGCCAGCAGACACCCTAGCGGAAGCACAGATACGCAGTATTTT.

This clone appeared once. V usage is TRBV28 and J usage is TRBJ2-1; weak D call: TRBD2 (6 bases). The V and J ends lost 5 bases and 5 bases respectively, with 13 bases between them. CDR3 length equals 14 residues. CDR1 is MDHEN and CDR2 is SYDVKM in the germline V gene. CDR3 coding DNA: TGTGCCAGCAGTACCCTTACGGGGGACAATGAGCAGTTCTTC. It translates to CASSTLTGDNEQFF.

The rearrangement joins TRBV2 to TRBJ1-3, with TRBD1 as a possible D gene (6 bases). The ends were cut back, 7 bases at V and 2 bases at J, with 9 bases in the middle. Germline CDR1 reads SNHLY; CDR2 reads FYNNEI. The CDR3 covers 13 residues. As DNA, the CDR3 is TGTGCCAGCACATCAGGGGCTGGAAACACCATATATTTT. It encodes CASTSGAGNTIYF.

The V and J genes are TRBV25-1 and TRBJ2-3; a possible D gene is TRBD1 (5 bases). Germline V CDR1 and CDR2: MGHDK, SYGVNS. Trimming left V 7 bases short and J 0 bases short, with 14 bases between. This CDR3 has 15 residues. The CDR3 DNA follows: TGTGCCAGCACCCCCCGGACATATAGCACAGATACGCAGTATTTT. It encodes CASTPRTYSTDTQYF.

The chain combines TRBV5-4 with TRBJ1-4, with D possibly being TRBD1 (5 bases). CDR3 size: 13 residues. Trimming took off 5 bases at V and 5 bases at J, with 10 bases between the two ends. Germline V gene data show CDR1 as SGHNT and CDR2 as YYREEE (reference sequence). The CDR3 bases are TGTGCCAGCAGTGTAGACAGAAATGAAAAACTGTTTTTT. This translates into CASSVDRNEKLFF.

The genes are TRBV13 and TRBJ2-1, with D possibly TRBD1 on 6 matching bases. Germline CDR1 and CDR2: PRHDT and FYEKMQ (reference sequence). V lost 0 bases and J lost 2, with 11 bases in between. This CDR3 has 16 amino acids. CDR3 sequence: CASSLGRTAPYNEQFF. CDR3 DNA sequence: TGTGCCAGCAGCTTAGGCAGGACAGCCCCCTACAATGAGCAGTTCTTC.

The genes are TRBV9 and TRBJ2-2, with TRBD2 as a possible D gene (7 bases). Trimming removed 0 bases at V and 0 bases at J, with 9 bases between. Germline CDR1 and CDR2: SGDLS and YYNGEE. The length of the CDR3 is 16 residues. CDR3 coding DNA: TGTGCCAGCAGCGTAGTGGGGGGGCCGAACACCGGGGAGCTGTTTTTT. It encodes CASSVVGGPNTGELFF.

V is TRBV6-5 and J is TRBJ1-2; 9 bases line up with TRBD1. V was clipped by 5 bases and J by 6 bases; unmatched bases: 7. The CDR3 is 14 amino acids. The germline gives CDR1 MNHEY, CDR2 SVGAGI. The CDR3 DNA reads TGTGCCAGCAGTGATCGATGGACAGGGGATGGCTACACCTTC. Translated: CASSDRWTGDGYTF.

The chain recombines TRBV10-2 with TRBJ2-3; 9 nucleotides match TRBD2. The junction had 14 bases not matched to a gene; V was cut back by 2 bases and J by 8 bases. Per the germline V gene, CDR1 is WSHSY and CDR2 is SAAADI. The CDR3 extends over 17 amino acids. CDR3 bases: TGCGCCAGCAGTGAGCCCGTGGGGGTAGCGGGGGAAGGTACGCAGTATTTT. As protein: CASSEPVGVAGEGTQYF.

This clone was seen only once. The V and J genes are TRBV4-1 and TRBJ2-7; 9 positions match TRBD2. Germline values: CDR1 MGHRA, CDR2 YSYEKL. Trimming at V came to 4 bases and at J to 3 bases, leaving 7 bases not matched to a gene. The CDR3 runs 15 residues. The chain's CDR3 is CASSPIAGALYEQYF. For the CDR3, the DNA is TGCGCCAGCAGCCCCATAGCGGGAGCCCTCTACGAGCAGTACTTC.

The chain carries TRBV5-6 and TRBJ1-1, with D tentatively TRBD1 (5 bases). The germline V gene encodes CDR1 SGHDT and CDR2 YYEEEE. This CDR3 is 17 amino acids long. The germline V and J ends were trimmed by 6 bases and 1 base, with 22 bases remaining between them. DNA for the CDR3: TGTGCCAGCAAAGCTTACGGTTCAGGGTTTCAGAACACTGAAGCTTTCTTT. It is translated as CASKAYGSGFQNTEAFF.

The rearrangement joins TRBV6-1 to TRBJ2-7; no firm D call. The germline V and J ends were trimmed by 5 bases and 1 base, with 12 bases remaining between them. The CDR3 consists of 14 residues. Germline V lookup: CDR1 MNHNS, CDR2 SASEGT. The CDR3 DNA follows: TGTGCCAGCAGTTCGTGGGCCCAATCCTACGAGCAGTACTTC. Translated: CASSSWAQSYEQYF.

V and J are TRBV5-4 and TRBJ2-7; 8 nucleotides agree with TRBD2. Germline values: CDR1 SGHNT, CDR2 YYREEE (reference sequence). The CDR3 is made up of 14 amino acids. The V gene end was trimmed by 0 bases and the J gene end by 2 bases; junction bases not matched to a gene: 1. CDR3 nucleotides: TGTGCCAGCAGCTTGGCGGGAGGGCCCTACGAGCAGTACTTC. Translation: CASSLAGGPYEQYF.

The V and J genes are TRBV11-2 and TRBJ1-1; D is uncertain. With 4 bases removed from V and 4 bases from J, the gap between germline ends came to 10 bases. This CDR3 comprises 13 residues. CDR1 is SGHAT and CDR2 is FQNNGV in the germline V gene. The DNA for the CDR3 is TGTGCCAGCAGCTGGAGGTGGGGCACTGAAGCTTTCTTT. Protein sequence: CASSWRWGTEAFF.

The count of this clone is one. This chain joins TRBV28 and TRBJ1-5, with 9 bases lining up with TRBD1. J was trimmed by 4 bases and V by 0 bases; bases with no gene match: 4. The CDR3 is 16 residues long. Germline lookup yields CDR1 MDHEN and CDR2 SYDVKM. The CDR3 spells CASSLWTGQGNQPQHF. The CDR3 DNA follows: TGTGCCAGCAGTTTATGGACCGGACAGGGGAATCAGCCCCAGCATTTT.

The chain recombines TRBV5-1 with TRBJ2-1; 7 bases align to TRBD1. J was trimmed by 12 bases and V by 6 bases; bases with no gene match: 15. Germline lookup yields CDR1 SGHRS and CDR2 YFSETQ. This CDR3 is built from 14 residues. The CDR3 loop is CASNNRGTVHGQFF. CDR3 coding DNA: TGCGCCAGCAACAACCGAGGGACAGTGCATGGGCAGTTCTTC. Together with reference TRBV5-1 and TRBJ2-1, the CDR3 gives the full variable domain: KAGVTQTPRYLIKTRGQQVTLSCSPISGHRSVSWYQQTPGQGLQFLFEYFSETQRNKGNFPGRFSGRQFSNSRSEMNVSTLELGDSALYLCASNNRGTVHGQFFGPGTRLTVL.

The chain carries TRBV7-9 and TRBJ1-1; TRBD1 is a possible D gene (5 bases). Trimming stripped 5 bases from V and 1 base from J, with 14 bases between. CDR3 length: 15 amino acids. CDR1 and CDR2 (germline): SEHNR, FQNEAQ (reference sequence). CDR3 region: CASSLHPTENTEAFF. The CDR3 DNA sequence: TGTGCCAGCAGCCTACACCCGACAGAGAACACTGAAGCTTTCTTT.

This clone was seen a single time. The chain links TRBV5-1 to TRBJ2-7, with D tentatively TRBD2 (5 bases). The CDR3 length is 13 residues. Germline assignment: CDR1 SGHRS and CDR2 YFSETQ. Trimming removed 0 bases from V and 4 bases from J, with 8 bases in between. CDR3 nucleotide sequence: TGCGCCAGCAGCTTGGTCCGGGGTTACGAGCAGTACTTC. This translates into CASSLVRGYEQYF.